The 16 T cell receptor beta chains in this list originate from one sample, sequenced in a study of human T cells and chemical hapten exposure. The study extracted total RNA from unfractionated whole blood. Each CDR3 protein gets one entry after TCRdb re-called the 5' RACE reads with MiXCR. The table records about 140,000 distinct CDR3 sequences, 3.5% to 5% of them present only once. These receptor sequences come from a female donor in good health.

This clonotype was seen at least ten times. This rearrangement joins TRBV20-1 to TRBJ1-1; the match to TRBD1 covers 11 bases. The CDR3 sequence is 15 residues long. Germline CDR1 DFQATT, CDR2 SNEGSKA (reference sequence). J lost 0 bases, V lost 4 bases, and 4 bases had no gene match. CDR3 nucleotides: TGCAGTGCTAAGGACAGGGGGCGGGTGAACACTGAAGCTTTCTTT. This translates into CSAKDRGRVNTEAFF.

This clonotype was found many times. The chain's CDR3 is CSAELGNTGELFF. The CDR3 nucleotides read TGCAGTGCGGAGCTGGGGAACACCGGGGAGCTGTTTTTT. The chain has TRBV20-1 and TRBJ2-2; no reliable D call. V was trimmed by 6 bases and J by 1 base, leaving 9 bases between them. There are 13 residues in the CDR3. Per the germline V gene, CDR1 is DFQATT and CDR2 is SNEGSKA (reference sequence).

This clonotype was seen a single time. Given a much more abundant clone one base away, this may be a read error. This rearrangement joins TRBV6-2 or TRBV6-3 to TRBJ2-7, with D perhaps matching TRBD1 or TRBD2 (5 bases each). The germline gives CDR1 MNHEY, CDR2 SVGEGT. The CDR3 has 16 amino acids. The CDR3 DNA sequence: TGTGCCAGCAGTTACTTGGGACGGTCAAGCTCCGACGAGCAGTACTTC. Its protein product is CASSYLGRSSSDEQYF.

This clonotype was detected a few times. The chain is built from TRBV7-9 and TRBJ1-1, with 8 bases identical to TRBD1. V trimming: 7 bases; J trimming: 6 bases; junction bases outside the gene matches: 10. Germline V lookup: CDR1 SEHNR, CDR2 FQNEAQ (reference sequence). CDR3 length: 14 amino acids. As DNA, the CDR3 is TGTGCCAGCACCCCCCAACAGGGGGTTGCTGAAGCTTTCTTT. Its protein product is CASTPQQGVAEAFF.

This clonotype was picked up a small number of times. V is TRBV7-2 and J is TRBJ1-1; 7 bases line up with TRBD1. Per the germline V gene, CDR1 is SGHTA and CDR2 is FQGNSA. This CDR3 spans 16 amino acids. V dropped 1 base and J dropped 4; count of bases not matched to a gene: 9. The CDR3 bases are TGTGCCAGCAGCTTAGTTCCCCAGGGGGTGGGCACTGAAGCTTTCTTT. It encodes CASSLVPQGVGTEAFF.

This clonotype has a count of ten or more. This sequence joins TRBV6-2 or TRBV6-3 and TRBJ2-1; either TRBD1 or TRBD2 may fit D (5 bases each). The V end lost 7 bases, the J end lost 7 bases, and 14 bases lay between the germline ends. The germline V gene has CDR1 MNHEY and CDR2 SVGEGT. This CDR3 is 13 amino acids long. The CDR3 DNA reads as TGTGCCAGCAAGTTACCCGAGGGGAATGAGCAGTTCTTC. Protein sequence: CASKLPEGNEQFF.

For this clonotype: A read error may explain this, as a much larger clone is one base away. The chain couples TRBV2 to TRBJ2-7; TRBD1 or TRBD2 may be the D gene (6 bases each). CDR1 is SNHLY, CDR2 FYNNEI, per germline. CDR3 size: 12 residues. Trimming left V 11 bases short and J 0 bases short, with 11 bases between. CDR3 protein: CALGGSSYEQYF. As DNA, the CDR3 is TGTGCCCTAGGGGGGAGCTCCTACGAGCAGTACTTC.

The chain uses TRBV5-4 and TRBJ1-2, with a possible D match to TRBD1 (6 bases). This CDR3 comprises 15 residues. Germline V gene lookup returns CDR1 SGHNT and CDR2 YYREEE (reference sequence). V was trimmed by 6 bases and J by 2 bases, leaving 17 bases between them. The CDR3 is CASTPQGGRNYGYTF. CDR3 coding DNA: TGTGCCAGCACCCCACAGGGTGGCAGAAACTATGGCTACACCTTC.

At least ten counts were recorded for this clonotype. The chain links TRBV20-1 to TRBJ1-1; D unclear. CDR1 is DFQATT and CDR2 is SNEGSKA in the germline V gene (reference sequence). Trimming cost V 0 bases and J 0 bases, with 11 bases left between them. The CDR3 contains 15 residues. The CDR3 coding sequence is TGCAGTGCTAGAGATTGGAGACTGGTGAACACTGAAGCTTTCTTT. Protein product: CSARDWRLVNTEAFF.

This clonotype was detected ten times or more. The V gene is TRBV5-1, the J gene TRBJ1-1; possibly TRBD1 for D (6 bases). The CDR3 runs to 13 residues. The V end lost 5 bases, the J end lost 5 bases, and 13 bases lay between the germline ends. In germline, CDR1 is SGHRS, CDR2 YFSETQ. CDR3 coding DNA: TGCGCCAGCAGACCGGGGGCGTTAACTGAAGCTTTCTTT. This gives the protein CASRPGALTEAFF.

This clonotype was seen at least ten times. The CDR3 sequence: CASSFWGPTRTDTQYF. CDR3 nucleotide sequence: TGTGCCAGCAGCTTTTGGGGGCCCACTCGCACAGATACGCAGTATTTT. J is TRBJ2-3 and V is TRBV11-2; perhaps TRBD1 as D (6 bases). CDR1 and CDR2 (germline): SGHAT, FQNNGV. The CDR3 length is 16 residues. The V end lost 3 bases, the J end lost 1 base, and 14 bases lay between the germline ends.

V gene TRBV5-1 combines with J gene TRBJ2-7; D is unresolved. CDR1 and CDR2 from the germline V gene are SGHRS and YFSETQ. The ends were cut back, 1 base at V and 5 bases at J, with 4 bases in the middle. The CDR3 has 11 residues. CDR3 sequence (DNA): TGCGCCAGCAGCTTGTGGAACGAGCAGTACTTC. This gives the protein CASSLWNEQYF. Using reference TRBV5-1 and TRBJ2-7 for the parts outside the CDR3, the full variable domain is KAGVTQTPRYLIKTRGQQVTLSCSPISGHRSVSWYQQTPGQGLQFLFEYFSETQRNKGNFPGRFSGRQFSNSRSEMNVSTLELGDSALYLCASSLWNEQYFGPGTRLTVT.

This clonotype was picked up many times. The V gene is TRBV18, the J gene TRBJ2-7; TRBD2 might be the D (6 bases). The V and J ends lost 2 bases and 6 bases respectively, with 17 bases between them. The CDR3 runs 15 residues. CDR1 is KGHSH and CDR2 is LQKENI in the germline V gene. CDR3 amino acids: CASSPNTAGLGEQYF. DNA of the CDR3: TGTGCCAGCTCACCAAATACGGCGGGGTTAGGCGAGCAGTACTTC.

This clonotype was seen at least ten times. The chain carries TRBV3-1 and TRBJ2-2, with no clear D. This CDR3 is 13 amino acids long. CDR1 LGHDT and CDR2 YNNKEL come from the germline V gene (reference sequence). Trimming removed 4 bases at V and 2 bases at J, with 5 bases between. CDR3 in amino acids: CASSPLNTGELFF. For the CDR3, the DNA is TGTGCCAGCAGCCCCTTAAACACCGGGGAGCTGTTTTTT.

This clonotype was counted at least ten times. The rearrangement joins TRBV5-1 to TRBJ1-3; TRBD1 might be the D (5 bases). V was pared by 0 bases and J by 2 bases, with 6 bases between. Germline assignment: CDR1 SGHRS and CDR2 YFSETQ. This CDR3 has 14 residues. CDR3 nucleotide sequence: TGCGCCAGCAGCTTGGAGGGGACTGGAAACACCATATATTTT. It yields the protein CASSLEGTGNTIYF.

The chain joins TRBV12-3 or TRBV12-4 to TRBJ1-1, with D unclear. Trimming took off 6 bases at V and 3 bases at J, with 8 bases between the two ends. CDR3 length: 12 residues. CDR3 sequence: CASSRRDTEAFF. In DNA, the CDR3 is TGTGCCAGCAGCCGAAGGGACACTGAAGCTTTCTTT.